This T cell receptor (beta chain) was profiled in a study of PD-1 and CTLA-4 blockade in melanoma (dated by TCRdb to the early 2020s). Notes on the research overall: In patients with melanoma, the study measured the effects of PD-1 blockade versus CTLA-4 blockade on the melanoma-reactive CD8 T cell response.

CDR3 length: 15 amino acids, cysteine to phenylalanine. This entry keeps only the CDR3 DNA: 45 bases, framed from base 1. Via the germline V gene (reference sequence), CDR1 is MNHEY and CDR2 SMNVEV. Cut back by 7 bases and 5 bases, the V and J ends lie 17 bases apart. Library creation used the immunoSEQ multiplex PCR assay. TCRdb took over this immuneACCESS table, retaining in-frame rearrangements with V and J assigned. Such tables are incomplete; in checked studies, under half of the missing clones stem from an unresolved V gene, and the remainder is unexplained. This sample lists 6,000 to 8,500 clones; about four fifths were detected once. The ten largest clonotypes hold approximately 43% of the sample. As for this clone: The antigen it binds to is not known. No much larger clonotype is one base removed from it; base qualities were not supplied.

The rearranged segments are TRBV27 and TRBJ2-2; a tentative D match to TRBD2 spans 7 bases. This TCR was recovered from a human donor with melanoma. Source: CD8+ T cells from peripheral blood, taken before anti-PD-1 treatment. The DNA sequence is TGTGCCAGCACCTCCTTGCGGGGGCTTACCGGGGAGCTGTTTTTT. The translation is CASTSLRGLTGELFF.